This T cell receptor beta chain was captured in a study of T cell responses to AZD1222 COVID-19 vaccine. Study conclusions and caveats: The study identified only five to seven AZD1222 recipients as seropositive at baseline. No repertoire was sampled before or during the peak T cell response, only after it. Once two AZD1222 doses were given, Spike-specific TCR breadth and depth went up. The reported proportion of spike-specific TCRs targeting unmutated variant regions was nearly half.

A note on this clone: The antigen is not known.

The assay was immunoSEQ multiplex PCR, and TCRdb's table has in-frame clones only and misses some. The sample has some 150,000 clones, 92% seen once; the top ten hold less than 4.5%. The CDR3 sequence is 24 residues long. The starting material was peripheral blood, obtained on day 0 of MenACWY control vaccination. This clonotype was obtained from an adult in good health. V gene TRBV21-1 combines with J gene TRBJ2-1. TRBV21-1 represents a pseudogene. The CDR3 spells CASSKGIGEDVRRVWGSSYNEQFF. The CDR3 DNA is TGTGCCAGCAGCAAAGGAATAGGTGAAGATGTCCGTAGGGTTTGGGGTAGTTCCTACAATGAGCAGTTCTTC.